Sequencing of this T cell receptor (beta chain) was carried out in a study of blood T cells in healthy people across ages. Regarding the study as a whole: The study found more naive CD4+ cells and higher diversity in long-lived than aged donors. Bulk PBMC profiling left naive and antigen-experienced comparisons inconclusive.

As regards this clonotype: Its target is not known.

A second PCR of roughly 7 to 11 cycles used a sample-barcoded 5' primer and a J-beta primer mix. A tag from a template-switch adaptor with 12 random nucleotides marked each cDNA molecule. TCRdb reprocessed the 5' RACE reads with MiXCR, giving one entry per CDR3 protein. The sample lists about a million distinct CDR3 sequences, roughly 50% occurring once. Germline lookup yields CDR1 SQVTM and CDR2 ANQGSEA. The V and J ends lost 3 bases and 7 bases respectively, with 3 bases between them. The CDR3 runs 9 residues. The clonotype comes from a man aged 25 to 45 in good health. Sequenced input: blood. The gene calls are TRBV29-1 and TRBJ1-2; D uncertain. The CDR3 spells CSVDGGYTF. CDR3 coding DNA: TGCAGCGTTGACGGTGGCTACACCTTC. Looking up the rest from reference TRBV29-1 and TRBJ1-2 gives the full variable domain: SAVISQKPSRDICQRGTSLTIQCQVDSQVTMMFWYRQQPGQSLTLIATANQGSEATYESGFVIDKFPISRPNLTFSTLTVSNMSPEDSSIYLCSVDGGYTFGSGTRLTVV.